The source of this T cell receptor (beta chain) is a study of control samples from healthy donors and cancer patients. This clone was found a few times. Using immunoSEQ multiplex PCR, the repertoire was profiled, and TCRdb retains in-frame clones only, with some absent. This table holds 150,000 to 200,000 clones, nearly 90% found once. Looked up from germline, CDR1 is SGHRS and CDR2 is YFSETQ. Trimming pared 0 bases from V and 5 bases from J, leaving 8 bases between. This CDR3 comprises 13 residues. The genes are TRBV5-1 and TRBJ2-5; weak D call: TRBD2 (6 bases). The sequence derives from a woman between 50 and 59 years old in good health. Input material: blood. The CDR3 region has the DNA TGCGCCAGCAGCTTGGCGGCGGGGGAGACCCAGTACTTC. As protein: CASSLAAGETQYF.